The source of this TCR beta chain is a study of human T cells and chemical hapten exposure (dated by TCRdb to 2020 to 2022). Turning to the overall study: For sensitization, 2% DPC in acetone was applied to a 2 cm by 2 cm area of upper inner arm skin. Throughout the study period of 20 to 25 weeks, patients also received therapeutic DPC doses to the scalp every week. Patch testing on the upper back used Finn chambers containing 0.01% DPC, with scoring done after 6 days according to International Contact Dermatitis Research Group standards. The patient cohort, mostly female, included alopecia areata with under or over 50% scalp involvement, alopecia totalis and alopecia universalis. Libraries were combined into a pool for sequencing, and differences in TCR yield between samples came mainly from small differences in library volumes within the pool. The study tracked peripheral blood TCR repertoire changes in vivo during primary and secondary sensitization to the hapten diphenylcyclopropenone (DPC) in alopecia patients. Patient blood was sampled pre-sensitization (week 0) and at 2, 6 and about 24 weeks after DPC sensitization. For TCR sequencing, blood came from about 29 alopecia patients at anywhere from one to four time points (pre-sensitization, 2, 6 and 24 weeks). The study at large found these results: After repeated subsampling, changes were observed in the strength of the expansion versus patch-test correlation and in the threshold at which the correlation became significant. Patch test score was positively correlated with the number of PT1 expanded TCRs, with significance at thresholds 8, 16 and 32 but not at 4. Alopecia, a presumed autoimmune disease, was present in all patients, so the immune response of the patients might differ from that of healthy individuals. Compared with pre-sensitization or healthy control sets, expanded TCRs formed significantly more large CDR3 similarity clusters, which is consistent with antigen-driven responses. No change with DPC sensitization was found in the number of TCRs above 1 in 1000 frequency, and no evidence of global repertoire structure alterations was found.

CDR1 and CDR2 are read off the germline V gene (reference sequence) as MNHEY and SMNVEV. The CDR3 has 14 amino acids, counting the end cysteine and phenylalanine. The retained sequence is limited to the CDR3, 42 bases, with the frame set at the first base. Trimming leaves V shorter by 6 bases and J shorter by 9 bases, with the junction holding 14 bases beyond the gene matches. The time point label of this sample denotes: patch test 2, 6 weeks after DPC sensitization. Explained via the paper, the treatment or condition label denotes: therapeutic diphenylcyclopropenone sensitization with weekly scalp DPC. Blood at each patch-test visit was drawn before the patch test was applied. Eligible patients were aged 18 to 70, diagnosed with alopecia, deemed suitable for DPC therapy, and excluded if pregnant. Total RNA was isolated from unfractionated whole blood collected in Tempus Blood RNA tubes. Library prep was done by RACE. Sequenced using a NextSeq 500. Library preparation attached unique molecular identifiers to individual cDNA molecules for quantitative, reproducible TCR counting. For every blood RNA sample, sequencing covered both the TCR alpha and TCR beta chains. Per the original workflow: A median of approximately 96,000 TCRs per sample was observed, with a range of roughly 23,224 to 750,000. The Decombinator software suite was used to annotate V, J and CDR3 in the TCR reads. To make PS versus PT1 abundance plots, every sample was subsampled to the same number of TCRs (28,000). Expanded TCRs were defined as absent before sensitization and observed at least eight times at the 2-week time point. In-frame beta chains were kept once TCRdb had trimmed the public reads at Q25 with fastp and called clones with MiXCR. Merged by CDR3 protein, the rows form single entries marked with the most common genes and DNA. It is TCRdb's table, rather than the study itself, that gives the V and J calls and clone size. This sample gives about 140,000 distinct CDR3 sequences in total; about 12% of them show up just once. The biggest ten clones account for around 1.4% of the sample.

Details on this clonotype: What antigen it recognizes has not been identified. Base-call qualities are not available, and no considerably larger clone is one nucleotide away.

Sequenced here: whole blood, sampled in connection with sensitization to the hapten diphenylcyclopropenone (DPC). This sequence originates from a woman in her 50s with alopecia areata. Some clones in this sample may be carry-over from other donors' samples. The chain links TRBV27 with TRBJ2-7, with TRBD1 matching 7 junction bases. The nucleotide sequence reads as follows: TGTGCCAGCAGGACAGGGACGGGGTTTAGCGTGCAGTACTTC. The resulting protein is CASRTGTGFSVQYF.